Reported below is one TCR beta chain. The entry originates in a study of blood T cell repertoires in COVID-19. Study in general: Collection of acute and convalescent COVID-19 samples took place in the United States, Italy and Spain.

CDR3 length: 15 amino acids. Germline CDR1 reads SGHTA; CDR2 reads FQGNSA. V lost 2 bases and J 0 bases, leaving 8 bases between the germline ends. Authors' data handling: Scientists estimated how many nucleated cells there were by amplifying reference gene primers. Data came from immunoSEQ multiplex PCR; TCRdb stores just in-frame clones and leaves some out. D and trimming come from the DNA, and the V and J calls and clone size come from that table. Of 95,000 to 120,000 clones in the sample, approximately 90% are singletons; the top ten hold 4.6%. Specimen: peripheral blood. This TCR was sampled from a woman aged 45-65 years with acute or convalescent COVID-19. V usage is TRBV7-2 and J usage is TRBJ1-5, with D tentatively TRBD1 (5 bases). CDR3 loop: CASSLKGDSNQPQHF. The CDR3 DNA is TGTGCCAGCAGCTTAAAAGGGGATAGCAATCAGCCCCAGCATTTT.